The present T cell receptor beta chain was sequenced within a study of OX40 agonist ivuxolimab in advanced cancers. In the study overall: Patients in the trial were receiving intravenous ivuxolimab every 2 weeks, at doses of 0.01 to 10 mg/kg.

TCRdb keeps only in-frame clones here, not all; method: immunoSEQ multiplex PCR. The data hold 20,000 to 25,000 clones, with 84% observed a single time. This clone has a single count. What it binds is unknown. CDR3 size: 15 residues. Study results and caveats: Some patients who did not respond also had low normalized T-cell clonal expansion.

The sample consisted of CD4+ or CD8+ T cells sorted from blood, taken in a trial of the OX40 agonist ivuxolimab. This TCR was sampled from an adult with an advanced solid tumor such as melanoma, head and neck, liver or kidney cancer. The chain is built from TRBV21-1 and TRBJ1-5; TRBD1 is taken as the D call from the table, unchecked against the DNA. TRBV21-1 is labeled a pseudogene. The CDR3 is CASSKGFRVVQPQHF. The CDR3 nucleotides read TGTGCCAGCAGCAAAGGATTCAGGGTCGTTCAGCCCCAGCATTTT.